Listed below are T cell receptor beta chains from one sample, sequenced in a study of T-cell memory formation after mild COVID-19. TCRdb re-derived calls from the 5' RACE reads in MiXCR, one entry per CDR3 protein. The sample records tens of thousands of distinct CDR3 sequences, roughly 7% being singletons. The specimen sequenced was PBMCs or a T cell subset sorted from them (not recorded which). All receptors derive from a man aged 18-30 years who had mild COVID-19 (a few samples of this study predate the infection). Cell type and time point are not known. The CDR3 runs from the conserved cysteine through the conserved F or W. Fields, in order: clone size, V gene, J gene, D gene, CDR3 DNA, CDR3 protein. The D gene is left open where the match is weak. Size is stated for part of the rows, as once, few or many counts, or as a class when the clone is expanded.

clone_size: NA; v_call: TRBV7-9; j_call: TRBJ1-2; d_call: NA; cdr3_nt: TGTGCCAGCAGCCTTTTTACAGGGAGCTATGGCTACACCTTC; cdr3_aa: CASSLFTGSYGYTF
clone_size: NA; v_call: TRBV4-1; j_call: TRBJ1-2; d_call: NA; cdr3_nt: TGCGCCAGCTCGGGACCAGGGAGAGGCGGCTACACCTTC; cdr3_aa: CASSGPGRGGYTF
clone_size: medium-sized; v_call: TRBV6-5; j_call: TRBJ2-2; d_call: NA; cdr3_nt: TGTGCCAGCAGGTCGGGTGGAGCCGGGGAGCTGTTTTTT; cdr3_aa: CASRSGGAGELFF
clone_size: many; v_call: TRBV7-3; j_call: TRBJ2-1; d_call: NA; cdr3_nt: TGTGCCAGCAGCTCCCTCGGCACCTACAATGAGCAGTTCTTC; cdr3_aa: CASSSLGTYNEQFF
clone_size: NA; v_call: TRBV28; j_call: TRBJ1-1; d_call: NA; cdr3_nt: TGTGCCAGCCTTATTACAGGGAACACTGAAGCTTTCTTT; cdr3_aa: CASLITGNTEAFF
clone_size: few; v_call: TRBV25-1; j_call: TRBJ1-1; d_call: NA; cdr3_nt: TGTGCCAGCAGTGATTCACTCACAGGCACTGAAGCTTTCTTT; cdr3_aa: CASSDSLTGTEAFF
clone_size: many; v_call: TRBV11-2; j_call: TRBJ2-1; d_call: NA; cdr3_nt: TGTGCCAGCAGCCAGTACAATGAGCAGTTCTTC; cdr3_aa: CASSQYNEQFF
clone_size: NA; v_call: TRBV2; j_call: TRBJ2-1; d_call: TRBD1; cdr3_nt: TGTGCCAGCAGGGACAGGGGGCGCCAAGTCCATGAGCAGTTCTTC; cdr3_aa: CASRDRGRQVHEQFF
clone_size: NA; v_call: TRBV7-6; j_call: TRBJ1-6; d_call: TRBD1; cdr3_nt: TGTGCCAGCAGCTCGGGACAGCGCAATTCACCCCTCCACTTT; cdr3_aa: CASSSGQRNSPLHF
clone_size: many; v_call: TRBV5-6; j_call: TRBJ2-3; d_call: NA; cdr3_nt: TGTGCCAGCAGCTTGGTTTCGGGGGATTATACGCAGTATTTT; cdr3_aa: CASSLVSGDYTQYF
clone_size: NA; v_call: TRBV7-2; j_call: TRBJ2-1; d_call: NA; cdr3_nt: TGTGCCAGCAGCCTAGAGGCCTACAATGAGCAGTTCTTC; cdr3_aa: CASSLEAYNEQFF
clone_size: many; v_call: TRBV6-6; j_call: TRBJ2-1; d_call: TRBD1; cdr3_nt: TGTGCCAGCGGACAACACCCGGGACAGTTGGGCAATGAGCAGTTCTTC; cdr3_aa: CASGQHPGQLGNEQFF
clone_size: NA; v_call: TRBV20-1; j_call: TRBJ2-3; d_call: TRBD2; cdr3_nt: TGCAGTGCTAGAGTAGCGGGGGTTCGAGATACGCAGTATTTT; cdr3_aa: CSARVAGVRDTQYF
clone_size: few; v_call: TRBV5-1; j_call: TRBJ1-5; d_call: TRBD1; cdr3_nt: TGCGCCAGCAGCACAGGGGATAGCAATCAGCCCCAGCATTTT; cdr3_aa: CASSTGDSNQPQHF
clone_size: many; v_call: TRBV9; j_call: TRBJ2-5; d_call: TRBD2; cdr3_nt: TGTGCCAGCAGCGTGGGGACTAGCGACCAAGAGACCCAGTACTTC; cdr3_aa: CASSVGTSDQETQYF
clone_size: NA; v_call: TRBV20-1; j_call: TRBJ2-7; d_call: NA; cdr3_nt: TGCAGTGCTAGCACCCTCCATGAGCAGTACTTC; cdr3_aa: CSASTLHEQYF
clone_size: few; v_call: TRBV10-2; j_call: TRBJ1-5; d_call: NA; cdr3_nt: TGCGCCAGCACCTTGACAGCGAGCAATCAGCCCCAGCATTTT; cdr3_aa: CASTLTASNQPQHF
clone_size: few; v_call: TRBV10-3; j_call: TRBJ2-7; d_call: NA; cdr3_nt: TGTGCCATCAGTGAGTCCAGGGAGAACTACGAGCAGTACTTC; cdr3_aa: CAISESRENYEQYF
clone_size: NA; v_call: TRBV20-1; j_call: TRBJ2-1; d_call: TRBD1; cdr3_nt: TGCAGTGCTAGAGCCGTAGACAGGGCCCGATACAATGAGCAGTTCTTC; cdr3_aa: CSARAVDRARYNEQFF
clone_size: NA; v_call: TRBV4-3; j_call: TRBJ1-5; d_call: NA; cdr3_nt: TGCGCCAGCAGCCAATCGGGGGCCCCGAATCAGCCCCAGCATTTT; cdr3_aa: CASSQSGAPNQPQHF
clone_size: few; v_call: TRBV24-1; j_call: TRBJ2-3; d_call: NA; cdr3_nt: TGTGCCACCAGTGCCGGGGATACGCAGTATTTT; cdr3_aa: CATSAGDTQYF